The 18 T cell receptor beta chains presented below share a single source sample, sequenced in a study of T cells in women clearing cervical HPV infection (dated by TCRdb to between 2018 and 2020). Library prep was done by the immunoSEQ multiplex PCR assay. The clones in this table, taken by TCRdb from immuneACCESS, are in-frame only. Not every clone is retained; where verified, under half of the shortfall comes from an unresolved V gene, and the cause of the rest is unknown. The table kept for this sample lists tens of thousands of clones. The top ten clonotypes cover about 6.4% of the sample. Sample: blood buffy coat. The receptors derive from a woman aged 18 to 69 with a cervical HPV16 infection that either progressed to CIN3+ or cleared (not recorded which).

A remark on this clone: The observed sequence ends 3 residues before the CDR3 terminus, with the missing tail filled in from the germline J gene. The V gene is TRBV19, the J gene TRBJ1-2; D not resolved. Germline assignment: CDR1 LNHDA and CDR2 SQIVND (reference sequence). The CDR3 consists of 11 residues. Partial CDR3 DNA: TGTGCCAGTAGCATCTCCGGGTGG. Protein product: CASSISGW. The full CDR3 sequence reads CASSISGWYTF. Variable domain in full (rest from reference TRBV19 and TRBJ1-2): DGGITQSPKYLFRKEGQNVTLSCEQNLNHDAMYWYRQDPGQGLRLIYYSQIVNDFQKGDIAEGYSVSREKKESFPLTVTSAQKNPTAFYLCASSISGWYTFGSGTRLTVV.

Turning to this clone: From the germline J gene comes the end of the CDR3, since the read stops 3 residues before it. The V call is TRBV25-1, the J call TRBJ2-3, with TRBD1 matching over 8 bases. V dropped 4 bases and J dropped 2; count of bases not matched to a gene: 11. CDR1 and CDR2 (germline): MGHDK, SYGVNS. The CDR3 totals 17 residues. The chain's CDR3 is CASSVPDRGGFTDTQYF. The part of the CDR3 DNA that was read is TGTGCCAGCAGTGTCCCAGACAGGGGAGGTTTCACAGATACG.

Details on this clone: The read halts 3 residues ahead of the CDR3 end, with the missing end drawn from the germline J gene. The V and J genes are TRBV20-1 and TRBJ1-5, with D possibly being TRBD1 (5 bases). This CDR3 is built from 14 residues. The V gene's germline CDR1 is DFQATT and CDR2 SNEGSKA (reference sequence). V was cut by 2 bases and J by 6 bases, with 14 bases left in between. Partial CDR3 DNA: TGCAGTGCTAGACCGACAGCAGGGAGTCAGCCC. Translating gives CSARPTAGSQP. The whole CDR3 region reads CSARPTAGSQPQHF.

Worth noting for this clone: The read finishes 3 residues shy of the CDR3 end, and the germline J gene is used to complete it. The chain recombines TRBV19 with TRBJ2-7; D possibly corresponds to TRBD1 (6 bases). This CDR3 has 14 amino acids. The germline gives CDR1 LNHDA, CDR2 SQIVND (reference sequence). Trimming pared 3 bases from V and 4 bases from J, leaving 13 bases between. CDR3 loop: CASSMEGRGYEQYF. The CDR3 DNA, read in part, is TGTGCCAGTAGTATGGAAGGCAGGGGATACGAG. The full variable domain, with the rest looked up from reference TRBV19 and TRBJ2-7, is DGGITQSPKYLFRKEGQNVTLSCEQNLNHDAMYWYRQDPGQGLRLIYYSQIVNDFQKGDIAEGYSVSREKKESFPLTVTSAQKNPTAFYLCASSMEGRGYEQYFGPGTRLTVT.

In regard to this clone: The observed sequence ends 3 residues before the CDR3 terminus, with the missing tail filled in from the germline J gene. The chain couples TRBV2 to TRBJ2-1, with D possibly being TRBD2 (7 bases). Per germline, CDR1 SNHLY and CDR2 FYNNEI. CDR3 size: 14 residues. With 7 bases removed from V and 2 bases from J, the gap between germline ends came to 12 bases. The sequenced CDR3 bases are TGTGCCAGCATAGGGGGGGCGACCTACAATGAG. This translates into CASIGGATYNE. The CDR3, in full, reads CASIGGATYNEQFF.

With respect to this clone: The read ends 3 residues before the CDR3 terminus; that terminus is restored from the germline J gene. The chain combines TRBV10-3 with TRBJ1-2, with D possibly matching TRBD1 (5 bases). Looked up from germline, CDR1 is ENHRY and CDR2 is SYGVKD. Trimming took off 2 bases at V and 5 bases at J, with 15 bases between the two ends. This CDR3 has 15 amino acids. This chain's CDR3 is CAISESSRVLYGYTF. CDR3 DNA, as far as it was read: TGTGCCATCAGTGAGAGTAGCAGGGTCCTATATGGC.

Comment on this clone: The CDR3 end lies 3 residues beyond the end of the read and is filled in from the germline J gene. This sequence joins TRBV20-1 and TRBJ2-7; 10 nucleotides match TRBD1. V lost 1 base, J lost 3 bases, and 3 bases stayed unmatched. The CDR3 totals 14 residues. CDR1 and CDR2 (germline): DFQATT, SNEGSKA (reference sequence). Incomplete CDR3 DNA: TGCAGTGCTAGAGGGGGACAGGGGAGCTACGAG. Protein product: CSARGGQGSYE. The entire CDR3 sequence reads CSARGGQGSYEQYF.

In the case of this clone: The read ends 3 residues shy of where the CDR3 ends; the end is completed using the germline J gene. The V call is TRBV4-1, the J call TRBJ2-3; D is unresolved. Germline V gene lookup returns CDR1 MGHRA and CDR2 YSYEKL. V shed 3 bases and J shed 5 bases, with 12 bases lying between them. The CDR3 is 14 residues long. The CDR3 sequence is CASSHLTSGDTQYF. The sequenced part of the CDR3 DNA is TGCGCCAGCAGCCACTTGACGTCGGGAGATACG.

As for this clone: From the germline J gene comes the end of the CDR3, since the read stops 3 residues before it. This rearrangement joins TRBV7-7 to TRBJ2-5; D remains unclear. CDR1 and CDR2 from the germline V gene are SSHAT and FNYEAQ (reference sequence). V dropped 5 bases and J dropped 4 bases, with 5 bases sitting between them. There are 11 residues in the CDR3. CDR3 DNA (partial): TGTGCCAGCAGCGACTCAGAGACC. It translates to CASSDSET. The whole CDR3 sequence reads CASSDSETQYF.

About this clone: The read falls 3 residues short of the CDR3 end, and the missing part is taken from the germline J gene. The chain recombines TRBV18 with TRBJ1-1, with 8 bases aligning to TRBD1. V dropped 5 bases and J dropped 4; count of bases not matched to a gene: 6. The CDR3 covers 14 residues. Germline CDR1 KGHSH, CDR2 LQKENI. The DNA read from the CDR3 is TGTGCCAGCTCAACGACAGGGGAGGGCACTGAA. Translation: CASSTTGEGTE. The whole CDR3 is CASSTTGEGTEAFF.

On this clone: The read gets to within 3 residues of the CDR3 end, and the germline J gene fills in the rest. The V and J genes are TRBV18 and TRBJ1-4, with 8 bases that match TRBD1. The germline V gene has CDR1 KGHSH and CDR2 LQKENI. The J segment lost 8 bases and the V segment lost 6 bases, leaving 11 bases of the junction unmatched. The length of the CDR3 is 15 residues. The DNA read from the CDR3 is TGTGCCAGCTCTCACAATGGACAGGGTGTGGAAAAA. Translating it yields CASSHNGQGVEK. The complete CDR3 reads CASSHNGQGVEKLFF.

On this clone itself: With the read ending 3 residues before the CDR3 end, the germline J gene is used to fill in that end. The rearrangement uses TRBV20-1 and TRBJ2-4, with D perhaps TRBD2 (5 bases). Germline V gives CDR1 DFQATT, CDR2 SNEGSKA (reference sequence). This CDR3 is built from 12 residues. V lost 8 bases, J lost 6 bases, and 14 bases lay in between. CDR3 amino acids: CSSRGSGNIQYF. The covered CDR3 bases are TGCAGTTCCCGGGGTTCTGGAAACATT.

Remarks on this clone: The read gets to within 3 residues of the CDR3 end, and the germline J gene fills in the rest. The chain carries TRBV5-1 and TRBJ2-5; TRBD2 aligns across 11 bases. Germline V gene data show CDR1 as SGHRS and CDR2 as YFSETQ. The CDR3 is made up of 15 amino acids. The ends lost 3 bases at V and 5 bases at J; junction bases unmatched: 6. The CDR3: CASSSASGGTETQYF. The CDR3 DNA, read in part, is TGCGCCAGCAGCTCCGCTAGCGGGGGGACGGAGACC.

A note on this clone: Sequencing ends 3 residues short of the CDR3 end; the germline J gene provides the rest. The V and J genes are TRBV19 and TRBJ2-5, with 11 positions matching TRBD1. V was clipped by 6 bases and J by 4 bases; unmatched bases: 7. Germline CDR1 reads LNHDA; CDR2 reads SQIVND (reference sequence). CDR3 length: 15 amino acids. This CDR3 is CASSLGQGDSETQYF. The sequenced part of the CDR3 DNA is TGTGCCAGTAGCCTGGGACAGGGGGACTCAGAGACC. The variable domain in full, with the rest retrieved from reference TRBV19 and TRBJ2-5, is DGGITQSPKYLFRKEGQNVTLSCEQNLNHDAMYWYRQDPGQGLRLIYYSQIVNDFQKGDIAEGYSVSREKKESFPLTVTSAQKNPTAFYLCASSLGQGDSETQYFGPGTRLLVL.

As concerns this clone: The read ends 3 residues before the CDR3 terminus; that terminus is restored from the germline J gene. The chain links TRBV12-3 or TRBV12-4 to TRBJ2-1; TRBD2 agrees at 7 bases. This CDR3 spans 14 amino acids. J was trimmed by 0 bases and V by 4 bases; bases with no gene match: 0. The CDR3 sequence: CASSWGGSYNEQFF. CDR3 DNA (partial): TGTGCCAGCAGTTGGGGGGGCTCCTACAATGAG.

With regard to this clone: The CDR3 is cut off 3 residues early in the read; its end comes from the germline J gene. The chain links TRBV6-4 to TRBJ2-3, with 8 bases that match TRBD2. Trimming cost V 6 bases and J 2 bases; bases outside gene matches: 7. The CDR3 runs to 15 residues. The germline V gene encodes CDR1 MRHNA and CDR2 SNTAGT. CDR3 bases read: TGTGCCAGCAGGTCTTTCGGGGGGGCCACAGATACG. Protein sequence: CASRSFGGATDT. The whole CDR3 reads CASRSFGGATDTQYF.

Details on this clone: Read coverage stops 3 residues before the CDR3 terminus; the germline J gene supplies the remainder. The gene calls are TRBV20-1 and TRBJ2-3; 10 bases match TRBD2. CDR3 length: 15 amino acids. Germline CDR1 and CDR2: DFQATT and SNEGSKA (reference sequence). V lost 5 bases, J lost 2 bases, and 7 bases stayed unmatched. CDR3 amino acids: CSAGFSGGNTDTQYF. The sequenced CDR3 bases are TGCAGTGCTGGGTTTAGCGGGGGGAACACAGATACG.

About this clone itself: The read ends 3 residues shy of where the CDR3 ends; the end is completed using the germline J gene. The genes are TRBV14 and TRBJ2-7, with D perhaps TRBD2 (5 bases). From germline, CDR1 is SGHDN and CDR2 FVKESK. Trimming removed 3 bases at V and 0 bases at J, with 18 bases between. The CDR3 covers 17 residues. The DNA read from the CDR3 is TGTGCCAGCAGCCACGGCCTACTAGTTCGGATCTCCTACGAG. This translates into CASSHGLLVRISYE. The complete CDR3 sequence is CASSHGLLVRISYEQYF.